These 15 T cell receptor beta chains came from one sample sequenced in a study of response to subunit inactivated influenza vaccine. MiXCR, run by TCRdb on the RT-PCR reads, gives a single entry per CDR3 protein. The sample includes 600,000 to 700,000 distinct CDR3 sequences, 11% to 15% of them seen just once. The sample was PBMCs from blood, taken 14 to 15 days before vaccination. The source of these receptors is a man in his fifties who received an inactivated influenza vaccine.

This clonotype has more than one count but fewer than ten. This chain uses TRBV28 with TRBJ2-5, with 10 nucleotides matching TRBD2. From germline, CDR1 is MDHEN and CDR2 SYDVKM. V gave up 5 bases and J gave up 5 bases; unmatched junction bases: 8. The CDR3 runs to 15 residues. The CDR3 DNA follows: TGTGCCAGCAGTGTTAGCGGGAGGACGCGGGAGACCCAGTACTTC. It translates to CASSVSGRTRETQYF.

The chain combines TRBV6-5 with TRBJ1-5; D is ambiguous. Per germline, CDR1 MNHEY and CDR2 SVGAGI. The CDR3 is 12 residues long. With 8 bases removed from V and 5 bases from J, the gap between germline ends came to 10 bases. CDR3 coding DNA: TGTGCCAGCGGCAGGCTGCATCAGCCCCAGCATTTT. The encoded protein is CASGRLHQPQHF.

The sample holds a few counts of this clonotype. The V call is TRBV5-1, the J call TRBJ2-2; no clear D. Looked up from germline, CDR1 is SGHRS and CDR2 is YFSETQ. The CDR3 runs to 15 residues. Trimming pared 4 bases from V and 5 bases from J, leaving 15 bases between. CDR3 amino acids: CASSLTDQTTGELFF. The CDR3 nucleotides are TGCGCCAGCAGCCTCACAGATCAAACTACCGGGGAGCTGTTTTTT.

This clonotype was observed a few times. The rearrangement links TRBV7-9 to TRBJ1-1; TRBD1 might be the D (6 bases). The CDR3 loop spans 16 amino acids. Germline CDR1 is SEHNR and CDR2 is FQNEAQ (reference sequence). V lost 2 bases to trimming and J lost 1 base, with 14 bases between them. The chain's CDR3 is CASSLPRQAKNTEAFF. The CDR3 coding sequence is TGTGCCAGCAGCTTACCCCGACAGGCGAAGAACACTGAAGCTTTCTTT.

This clonotype was seen a few times. V is TRBV20-1 and J is TRBJ2-5, with 10 bases that match TRBD1. V was clipped by 8 bases and J by 0 bases; unmatched bases: 6. In germline, CDR1 is DFQATT, CDR2 SNEGSKA (reference sequence). The CDR3 contains 14 residues. The CDR3 DNA follows: TGCAGTATAAAGGACAGGGGGAACCAAGAGACCCAGTACTTC. It codes for CSIKDRGNQETQYF.

The chain links TRBV14 to TRBJ2-1, with D possibly being TRBD1 (6 bases). CDR1 and CDR2 from the germline V gene are SGHDN and FVKESK. Trimming shortened V by 5 bases and J by 10 bases, and 12 bases separated the two germline ends. The CDR3 is 12 amino acids. The CDR3 DNA sequence: TGTGCCAGCAGCTCCCTACAGGGCGAGCAGTTCTTC. Amino acid sequence: CASSSLQGEQFF.

This clonotype was recorded a few times. The rearrangement uses TRBV7-9 and TRBJ1-5; D ambiguous. Germline CDR1 is SEHNR and CDR2 is FQNEAQ (reference sequence). Trimming shortened V by 8 bases and J by 6 bases, and 8 bases separated the two germline ends. CDR3 length equals 11 residues. For the CDR3, the DNA is TGTGCCAGCGGATATGGTCAGCCCCAGCATTTT. Translation: CASGYGQPQHF.

This clonotype was seen a handful of times. V and J are TRBV15 and TRBJ1-5, with 10 bases that match TRBD1. Germline CDR1 is LNHNV and CDR2 is YYDKDF (reference sequence). This CDR3 has 18 residues. After removal of 1 base from V and 0 bases from J, the junction contained 6 bases not matched to a gene. The CDR3 here is CATSRGGQGMNSNQPQHF. CDR3 nucleotide sequence: TGTGCCACCAGCAGAGGGGGACAGGGGATGAATAGCAATCAGCCCCAGCATTTT.

This clonotype came up a few times. The chain joins TRBV30 to TRBJ2-1; the D gene is possibly TRBD1 (5 bases). This CDR3 comprises 14 residues. Germline CDR1 GTSNPN, CDR2 SVGIG (reference sequence). Trimming took 3 bases from V and 6 from J, leaving 15 bases between them. The CDR3, as DNA: TGTGCCTGGAGCCAACCCAACAGGCGCAATGAGCAGTTCTTC. Protein product: CAWSQPNRRNEQFF.

The chain joins TRBV7-9 to TRBJ2-3, with D perhaps assigned TRBD1 or TRBD2 (5 bases each). V lost 5 bases to trimming and J lost 6 bases, with 18 bases between them. The CDR3 loop spans 15 amino acids. Germline values: CDR1 SEHNR, CDR2 FQNEAQ (reference sequence). CDR3 protein: CASSHGTQVRDTQYF. CDR3 sequence (DNA): TGTGCCAGCAGCCACGGGACCCAGGTTAGGGATACGCAGTATTTT.

The chain combines TRBV24-1 with TRBJ2-2, with D perhaps matching TRBD1 or TRBD2 (5 bases each). The length of the CDR3 is 17 residues. The germline V gene encodes CDR1 KGHDR and CDR2 SFDVKD. Trimming took 4 bases from V and 2 from J, leaving 16 bases between them. The CDR3, as DNA: TGTGCCACCAGTGAAGCCGGGACGAAGACAAACACCGGGGAGCTGTTTTTT. Translation: CATSEAGTKTNTGELFF.

This clonotype was counted at least ten times. V is TRBV4-2 and J is TRBJ2-7, with 8 positions matching TRBD1. The CDR3 loop spans 15 amino acids. CDR1 is LGHNA and CDR2 is YNFKEQ in the germline V gene. Trimming cost V 1 base and J 3 bases; bases outside gene matches: 5. The CDR3 here is CASSQVGQGGYEQYF. CDR3 DNA: TGTGCCAGCAGCCAAGTTGGACAGGGCGGCTACGAGCAGTACTTC.

This clonotype was found a few times. V and J are TRBV12-3 or TRBV12-4 and TRBJ2-4; D unresolved. The V gene lost 3 bases and the J gene lost 0 bases, with 9 bases spanning the gap. The CDR3 runs to 15 residues. The CDR3 sequence: CASSFRPLAKNIQYF. In DNA, the CDR3 is TGTGCCAGCAGTTTCCGTCCGCTAGCCAAAAACATTCAGTACTTC.

Ten or more counts support this clonotype. The chain joins TRBV20-1 to TRBJ2-3; D is unresolved. V was clipped by 3 bases and J by 3 bases, with 10 bases between them. The germline V gene has CDR1 DFQATT and CDR2 SNEGSKA (reference sequence). This CDR3 is 13 amino acids long. Written as DNA, the CDR3 is TGCAGTGCTAGGGCGACTGTTACAGATACGCAGTATTTT. It translates to CSARATVTDTQYF.

The rearrangement joins TRBV5-1 to TRBJ2-7; D is unclear. The CDR3 covers 15 residues. Trimming removed 0 bases at V and 3 bases at J, with 13 bases between. Germline lookup yields CDR1 SGHRS and CDR2 YFSETQ. In nucleotides, the CDR3 is TGCGCCAGCAGCTTGGGAGTGTCATCAGTCTACGAGCAGTACTTC. This sequence encodes CASSLGVSSVYEQYF.